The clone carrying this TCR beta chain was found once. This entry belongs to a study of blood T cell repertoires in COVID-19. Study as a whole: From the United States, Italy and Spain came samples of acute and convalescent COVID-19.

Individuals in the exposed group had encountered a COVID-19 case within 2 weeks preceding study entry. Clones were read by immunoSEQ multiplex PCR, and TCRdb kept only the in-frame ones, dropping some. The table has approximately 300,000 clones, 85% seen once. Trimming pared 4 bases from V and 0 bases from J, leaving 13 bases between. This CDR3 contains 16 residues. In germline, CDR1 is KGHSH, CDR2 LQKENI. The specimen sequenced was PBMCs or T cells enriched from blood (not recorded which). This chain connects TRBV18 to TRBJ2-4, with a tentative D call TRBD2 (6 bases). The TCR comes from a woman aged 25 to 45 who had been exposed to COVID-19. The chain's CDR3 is CASSRMGTGAKNIQYF. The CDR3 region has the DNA TGTGCCAGCTCACGAATGGGGACTGGAGCCAAAAACATTCAGTACTTC.